This TCR beta chain was retrieved from a study of cytomegalovirus exposure and HLA in healthy donors. Overall study results and limits: Researchers counted 180 or so TCR beta chains as cytomegalovirus-associated. Some V segments could not be told apart, so they were left out, TRBV6-2 and TRBV6-3 among them. A missense variant in DCLRE1C was later tied to TCR beta V- and J-gene trimming.

This clone has just one count. Its antigen is not known. PCR was performed using 60 Vbeta and 13 Jbeta primers. Assay: immunoSEQ multiplex PCR; the TCRdb copy retains only in-frame clones and omits some. This table has about 190,000 clones, 75% to 90% appearing once. Germline loops: CDR1 LGHNA, CDR2 YSLEER. Trimming removed 0 bases from V and 4 bases from J, with 22 bases in between. This CDR3 comprises 19 residues. Sequencing was done on a sample of PBMCs. The clonotype originates from a man aged 35-49 years in good health and CMV-seropositive. V is TRBV4-3 and J is TRBJ2-1; D is perhaps TRBD1 (6 bases). The CDR3 spells CASSQEFQGHPVRYNEQFF. CDR3 nucleotides: TGCGCCAGCAGCCAAGAGTTTCAGGGACACCCTGTTCGATACAATGAGCAGTTCTTC.